Listed below are T cell receptor beta chains from one sample, sequenced in a study of a mutant IDH1 vaccine in newly diagnosed glioma. Sequencing used immunoSEQ multiplex PCR; TCRdb keeps in-frame clones, though not all of them. The data show 25,000 to 30,000 clones, with roughly 80% seen just once and approximately 19% held by the top ten. Their antigens remain unidentified. The sample in question was PBMCs, obtained from a glioma patient whose treatment included an IDH1 peptide vaccine. The receptors were sampled from a woman aged 30 to 39 with glioma. Each CDR3 is given with its conserved first and last residue. Each record gives: J gene, CDR3 length, V gene, D gene, clone size, CDR3 DNA, CDR3 protein. The D gene is left open where the match is weak. A row's size may be missing; if present it is once, few, many or a size class.

j_call: TRBJ2-1
cdr3_length: 17
v_call: TRBV5-8
d_call: TRBD2
clone_size: NA
cdr3_nt: TGTGCCAGCAGCTTGGGACTAGCGGGTAGCTCCTACAATGAGCAGTTCTTC
cdr3_aa: CASSLGLAGSSYNEQFF

j_call: TRBJ1-2
cdr3_length: 14
v_call: TRBV7-2
d_call: NA
clone_size: NA
cdr3_nt: TGTGCCAGCAGCCGGACACAAGGAAACTATGGCTACACCTTC
cdr3_aa: CASSRTQGNYGYTF

j_call: TRBJ1-1
cdr3_length: 14
v_call: TRBV30
d_call: TRBD1
clone_size: NA
cdr3_nt: TGTGCCTGGAGTGTGACAGGGGGCTTCACTGAAGCTTTCTTT
cdr3_aa: CAWSVTGGFTEAFF

j_call: TRBJ2-7
cdr3_length: 15
v_call: TRBV13
d_call: TRBD1
clone_size: NA
cdr3_nt: TGTGCCAGCAGCTCGCGGACAGGGTCATCCTACGAGCAGTACTTC
cdr3_aa: CASSSRTGSSYEQYF

j_call: TRBJ1-2
cdr3_length: 14
v_call: TRBV14
d_call: NA
clone_size: NA
cdr3_nt: TGTGCCAGCAGCCCAGGGAATTCTAACTATGGCTACACCTTC
cdr3_aa: CASSPGNSNYGYTF

j_call: TRBJ1-6
cdr3_length: 16
v_call: TRBV5-1
d_call: NA
clone_size: NA
cdr3_nt: TGCGCCAGCAGCTTGGCGCCAGGGGACTTAAATTCACCCCTCCACTTT
cdr3_aa: CASSLAPGDLNSPLHF

j_call: TRBJ1-2
cdr3_length: 15
v_call: TRBV5-8
d_call: TRBD1
clone_size: NA
cdr3_nt: TGTGCCAGCAGCTTACGAGACAGGGCCCGCGCGGGCTACACCTTC
cdr3_aa: CASSLRDRARAGYTF

j_call: TRBJ2-2
cdr3_length: 15
v_call: TRBV5-5
d_call: NA
clone_size: medium-sized
cdr3_nt: TGTGCCAGCAGCTTGCCAACGACGAGGACCGGGGAGCTGTTTTTT
cdr3_aa: CASSLPTTRTGELFF

j_call: TRBJ2-7
cdr3_length: 12
v_call: TRBV5-4
d_call: NA
clone_size: NA
cdr3_nt: TGTGCCAGCAGAGGGTTTTACTACGAGCAGTACTTC
cdr3_aa: CASRGFYYEQYF

j_call: TRBJ2-7
cdr3_length: 14
v_call: TRBV30
d_call: TRBD1
clone_size: NA
cdr3_nt: TGTGCCTGGAAGCGAGGGACAGGGAATTACGAGCAGTACTTC
cdr3_aa: CAWKRGTGNYEQYF

j_call: TRBJ2-5
cdr3_length: 16
v_call: TRBV29-1
d_call: NA
clone_size: NA
cdr3_nt: TGCAGCGTTGCCAGCGGGACAGGACGATACCAAGAGACCCAGTACTTC
cdr3_aa: CSVASGTGRYQETQYF

j_call: TRBJ1-1
cdr3_length: 13
v_call: TRBV6-5
d_call: NA
clone_size: NA
cdr3_nt: TGTGCCAGCAGTTCCTCTAGGTGGACTGAAGCTTTCTTT
cdr3_aa: CASSSSRWTEAFF

j_call: TRBJ2-1
cdr3_length: 14
v_call: TRBV6-6
d_call: NA
clone_size: NA
cdr3_nt: TGTGCCAGCAGTTACGGTCCCCAGAGGGGTGAGCAGTTCTTC
cdr3_aa: CASSYGPQRGEQFF

j_call: TRBJ1-6
cdr3_length: 17
v_call: TRBV5-4
d_call: NA
clone_size: few
cdr3_nt: TGTGCCAGCAGCCCGGGGACCGCAGGCTCCTATAATTCACCCCTCCACTTT
cdr3_aa: CASSPGTAGSYNSPLHF

j_call: TRBJ1-5
cdr3_length: 15
v_call: TRBV6-1
d_call: NA
clone_size: NA
cdr3_nt: TGTGCCAGCAGTGAACAGGATTATAGCAATCAGCCCCAGCATTTT
cdr3_aa: CASSEQDYSNQPQHF

j_call: TRBJ2-5
cdr3_length: 16
v_call: TRBV5-4
d_call: NA
clone_size: NA
cdr3_nt: TGTGCCAGCAGCTCGGAGTATGGGGAGCCCCAAGAGACCCAGTACTTC
cdr3_aa: CASSSEYGEPQETQYF

j_call: TRBJ2-3
cdr3_length: 17
v_call: TRBV4-3
d_call: NA
clone_size: NA
cdr3_nt: TGCGCCAGCAGCCTAAAACCCGGGACGGGGGGCACAGATACGCAGTATTTT
cdr3_aa: CASSLKPGTGGTDTQYF

j_call: TRBJ1-1
cdr3_length: 13
v_call: TRBV27
d_call: NA
clone_size: NA
cdr3_nt: TGTGCCAGCAGTTTAGCCGGCACCACTGAAGCTTTCTTT
cdr3_aa: CASSLAGTTEAFF